This is a list of T cell receptor beta chains from one sample in a study of technical replicates of blood from a few donors. Only in-frame clones appear in the TCRdb table, and some are missing; sequencing was by immunoSEQ multiplex PCR. Counted here are under 90,000 clones, around 97% occurring once; the ten biggest clones make up 0.2% to 0.25%. Material for sequencing was T cells isolated from PBMCs. Every receptor here comes from a human donor in good health. Each CDR3 is given with its conserved first and last residue. The D gene is left open where the match is weak. Clone size is shown for a subset of rows, as once, few, many or a class of expanded clone.

d_call: TRBD2; clone_size: NA; v_call: TRBV5-6; j_call: TRBJ2-7; cdr3_aa: CASSPRLAGRSYEQYF; cdr3_nt: TGTGCCAGCAGCCCTCGATTAGCGGGGAGGTCCTACGAGCAGTACTTC
d_call: NA; clone_size: NA; v_call: TRBV28; j_call: TRBJ1-5; cdr3_aa: CASSLRVSNQPQHF; cdr3_nt: TGTGCCAGCAGTTTACGCGTTAGCAATCAGCCCCAGCATTTT
d_call: TRBD2; clone_size: once; v_call: TRBV2; j_call: TRBJ2-4; cdr3_aa: CASSKPGTSGGAGNIQYF; cdr3_nt: TGTGCCAGCAGCAAACCCGGGACTAGCGGGGGGGCGGGAAACATTCAGTACTTC
d_call: TRBD2; clone_size: NA; v_call: TRBV4-1; j_call: TRBJ2-7; cdr3_aa: CASSQDFFVAGAYEQYF; cdr3_nt: TGCGCCAGCAGCCAAGATTTTTTTGTAGCGGGAGCCTACGAGCAGTACTTC
d_call: NA; clone_size: NA; v_call: TRBV25-1; j_call: TRBJ1-1; cdr3_aa: CASSLPGKNTEAFF; cdr3_nt: TGTGCCAGCAGTTTGCCAGGGAAGAACACTGAAGCTTTCTTT
d_call: NA; clone_size: NA; v_call: TRBV27; j_call: TRBJ1-1; cdr3_aa: CASSLRGATTEAFF; cdr3_nt: TGTGCCAGCAGTTTAAGGGGCGCGACCACTGAAGCTTTCTTT
d_call: NA; clone_size: NA; v_call: TRBV7-9; j_call: TRBJ1-1; cdr3_aa: CASRRPGDTEAFF; cdr3_nt: TGTGCCAGCAGGCGTCCGGGGGACACTGAAGCTTTCTTT
d_call: NA; clone_size: NA; v_call: TRBV4-1; j_call: TRBJ1-5; cdr3_aa: CASSPGGSNQPQHF; cdr3_nt: TGCGCCAGCAGCCCTGGAGGTAGCAATCAGCCCCAGCATTTT
d_call: NA; clone_size: NA; v_call: TRBV5-1; j_call: TRBJ2-7; cdr3_aa: CASSFTGGTAYEQYF; cdr3_nt: TGCGCCAGCAGCTTCACGGGGGGGACAGCCTACGAGCAGTACTTC
d_call: NA; clone_size: NA; v_call: TRBV7-2; j_call: TRBJ1-4; cdr3_aa: CASSRFQGLLSGKLFF; cdr3_nt: TGTGCCAGCAGCCGATTTCAGGGACTCCTCAGCGGCAAACTGTTTTTT
d_call: TRBD2; clone_size: NA; v_call: TRBV4-2; j_call: TRBJ2-5; cdr3_aa: CASSQELAGQETQYF; cdr3_nt: TGTGCCAGCAGCCAAGAGCTAGCGGGACAAGAGACCCAGTACTTC
d_call: NA; clone_size: NA; v_call: TRBV19; j_call: TRBJ1-5; cdr3_aa: CASSPTPGGQSQHF; cdr3_nt: TGTGCCAGTAGTCCAACCCCGGGCGGACAGTCTCAGCATTTT
d_call: TRBD2; clone_size: NA; v_call: TRBV2; j_call: TRBJ2-1; cdr3_aa: CASSEDSGAYNEQFF; cdr3_nt: TGTGCCAGCAGTGAAGATAGCGGGGCCTACAATGAGCAGTTCTTC
d_call: TRBD2; clone_size: NA; v_call: TRBV7-9; j_call: TRBJ2-7; cdr3_aa: CASSLVSGTSGSHEQYF; cdr3_nt: TGTGCCAGCAGCTTAGTTTCTGGGACTAGCGGGAGCCACGAGCAGTACTTC
d_call: TRBD1; clone_size: once; v_call: TRBV25-1; j_call: TRBJ2-5; cdr3_aa: CASSDYRGRETQYF; cdr3_nt: TGTGCCAGCAGTGACTACAGGGGGCGGGAGACCCAGTACTTC
d_call: TRBD1; clone_size: few; v_call: TRBV28; j_call: TRBJ2-2; cdr3_aa: CASSVTLTGGTGELFF; cdr3_nt: TGTGCCAGCAGTGTTACTCTTACAGGGGGGACCGGGGAGCTGTTTTTT